Listed here is a single TCR beta chain. This clonotype was seen many times. Its target antigen remains unknown. There are no base qualities to consult, and no much larger clone falls within one base. This sample stems from a study of T-cell reconstitution after alpha-beta-depleted transplantation in children (dated by TCRdb to about 2016). Broadly, across the study: T-cell immune reconstitution after TCRalphabeta/CD19-depleted allogeneic hematopoietic cell transplantation in children was quantitatively tracked in the study by means of TCR repertoire profiling. Findings and caveats that apply to the study as a whole: The frequencies of hyperexpanded clones fell over the following months, and after one year, T-cell counts and TCRbeta diversity were mostly attributed to newly produced T cells. In some patients, the high TCRbeta diversity seen at day 60 was put down to recipient T cells and intrathymic progenitors that had survived conditioning. The apparently early recovery of alphabetaT-cell counts about two months after transplant reportedly depended on only several hundred rapidly expanded clones that came from non-depleted graft cells.

This specimen's treatment or condition label, per the study, means: allogeneic hematopoietic cell transplantation with graft depleted of TCRalphabeta T cells and CD19 B cells. The children who served as transplant recipients had been given grafts of TCRalphabeta/CD19-depleted allogeneic hematopoietic cells. The CDR3 measures 15 amino acids from cysteine to phenylalanine. The CDR3 DNA has 45 bases and is translated from base 1. From the germline V gene, CDR1 is MNHNS and CDR2 is SASEGT. V is trimmed back by 5 bases and J by 5 bases, and the junction contains 6 bases that no gene match accounts for. Library construction relied on PCR. TCRdb names Illumina HiSeq 2500 as the instrument used. Molecular barcoding was employed in the preparation of TCR libraries, with unique molecular identifiers being used to normalize TCRbeta repertoire quantification. Starting from the raw public reads, TCRdb applied fastp trimming at Q25, assembled clones with MiXCR and retained in-frame beta chains. Identical CDR3 protein sequences are pooled into one entry, listed with their most common genes and DNA. The sample records approximately 300,000 distinct CDR3 sequences, approximately 10% of which are singletons. Around a quarter of the sample lies in the top ten.

The specimen was peripheral blood, collected 180 days after TCRalphabeta/CD19-depleted stem cell transplant. The sequence came from a male patient aged 2 to 9 who had a stem cell transplant for chronic granulomatous disease, so the T cells may come from the graft donor. The rearrangement combines TRBV6-1 with TRBJ2-3; 11 of the junction bases match TRBD2. The CDR3 reads CASSRSGGALDTQYF. Read as DNA, the sequence is TGTGCCAGCAGTCGTAGCGGGGGGGCCTTAGATACGCAGTATTTT.